The clone carrying this TCR beta chain has a handful of counts. Its target is not known. This sample stems from a study of T-cell memory formation after mild COVID-19. In the study overall: Largely donor-specific TCR clusters were found. Regarding the study as a whole: Clones contracting over day 15 to 85 were CD4/CD8 balanced, with later expanders leaning CD4+.

The CDR3 consists of 18 residues. Unmatched junction bases numbered 14, after V lost 5 bases and J lost 2 bases. Using its own MiXCR run on the 5' RACE reads, TCRdb lists one record per CDR3 protein. The sample contains 550,000 to 600,000 distinct CDR3 sequences, about 20% of which appear only once. The V and J genes are TRBV12-3 or TRBV12-4 and TRBJ2-7; TRBD2 matches at 11 bases. This receptor was taken from an adult woman who had mild COVID-19 (a few samples of this study predate the infection). Cell type and time point are not known. Sequencing was done on a sample of PBMCs or a T cell subset sorted from them (not recorded which). CDR3 in DNA: TGTGCCAGCAGTCCCCCTTCTAGCGGGAGGTGGGGAACCTACGAGCAGTACTTC. Protein product: CASSPPSSGRWGTYEQYF.